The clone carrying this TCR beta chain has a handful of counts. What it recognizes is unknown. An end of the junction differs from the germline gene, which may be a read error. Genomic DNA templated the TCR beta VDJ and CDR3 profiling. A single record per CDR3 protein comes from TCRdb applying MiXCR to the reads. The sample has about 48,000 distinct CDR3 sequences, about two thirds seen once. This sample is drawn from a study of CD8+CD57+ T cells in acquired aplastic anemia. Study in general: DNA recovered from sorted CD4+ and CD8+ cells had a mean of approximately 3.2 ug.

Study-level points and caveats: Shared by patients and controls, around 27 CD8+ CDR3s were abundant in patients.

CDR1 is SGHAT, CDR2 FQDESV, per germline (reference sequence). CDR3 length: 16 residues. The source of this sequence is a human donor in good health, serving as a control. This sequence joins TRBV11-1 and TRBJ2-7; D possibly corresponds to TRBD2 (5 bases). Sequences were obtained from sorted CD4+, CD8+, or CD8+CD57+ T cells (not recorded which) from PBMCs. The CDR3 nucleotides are TGTGCCAGCAGCCCTACCGGAGGTGGGAAGCGCTACGAGCAGTACTTT. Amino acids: CASSPTGGGKRYEQYF. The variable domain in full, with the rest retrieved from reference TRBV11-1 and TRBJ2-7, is EAEVAQSPRYKITEKSQAVAFWCDPISGHATLYWYRQILGQGPELLVQFQDESVVDDSQLPKDRFSAERLKGVDSTLKIQPAELGDSAMYLCASSPTGGGKRYEQYFGPGTRLTVT.